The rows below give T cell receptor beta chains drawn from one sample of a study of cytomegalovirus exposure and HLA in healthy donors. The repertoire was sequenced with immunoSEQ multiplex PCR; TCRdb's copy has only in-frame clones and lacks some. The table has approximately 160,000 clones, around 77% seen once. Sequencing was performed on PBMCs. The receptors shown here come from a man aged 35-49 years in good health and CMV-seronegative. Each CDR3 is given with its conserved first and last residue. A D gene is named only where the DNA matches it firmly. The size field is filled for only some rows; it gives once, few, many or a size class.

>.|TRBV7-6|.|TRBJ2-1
TGTGCCAGCAGCTTCATAGGCGGCAACAATGAGCAGTTCTTC
CASSFIGGNNEQFF
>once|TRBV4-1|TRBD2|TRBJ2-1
TGCGCCAGCAGCCAAGCAGCGGGAGGAGGCTACAATGAGCAGTTCTTC
CASSQAAGGGYNEQFF
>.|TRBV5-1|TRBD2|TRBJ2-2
TGCGCCAGCAGCTTGGGGCTAGCGGGACGATCGAACACCGGGGAGCTGTTTTTT
CASSLGLAGRSNTGELFF
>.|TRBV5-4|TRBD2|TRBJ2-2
TGTGCCAGCAGCTCGGCTAGCGGTTCAGCCCCAACCGGGGAGCTGTTTTTT
CASSSASGSAPTGELFF
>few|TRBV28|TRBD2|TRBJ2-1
TGTGCCAGCGGACTAAGCGGGAGGCCCTACAATGAGCAGTTCTTC
CASGLSGRPYNEQFF
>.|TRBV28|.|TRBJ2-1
TGTGCCAGCATTAGTAGAGGGTCGGTTGAGCAGTTCTTC
CASISRGSVEQFF
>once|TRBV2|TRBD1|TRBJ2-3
TGTGCCAGCAGGGGAACAGGGGGCGCGACAGATACGCAGTATTTT
CASRGTGGATDTQYF
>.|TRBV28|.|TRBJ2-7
TGTGCCATCCGGAGGGGACCTTACGAGCAGTACTTC
CAIRRGPYEQYF
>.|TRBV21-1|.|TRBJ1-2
TGTGCCAGCAGCAAAGGCGGGGTTAACCGTAGCTATGGCTACACCTTC
CASSKGGVNRSYGYTF
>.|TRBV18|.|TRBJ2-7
TGTGCCAGCTCAGACAAGCTCGTTTATTCCTACGAGCAGTACTTC
CASSDKLVYSYEQYF
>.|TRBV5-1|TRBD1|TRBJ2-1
TGCGCCAGCAGCGCCGGGACAGGGCTCTACAATGAGCAGTTCTTC
CASSAGTGLYNEQFF
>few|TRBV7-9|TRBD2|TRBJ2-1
TGTGCCAGCAGCCTGACTAGCGGGAGACCCAATGAGCAGTTCTTC
CASSLTSGRPNEQFF
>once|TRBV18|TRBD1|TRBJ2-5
TGTGCCAGCTCACCAGCAGTCCAGGGGGCCCAGTACTTC
CASSPAVQGAQYF
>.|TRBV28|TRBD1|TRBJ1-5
TGTGCCAGCAGTTCAGGGGGTAGTAGCAATCAGCCCCAGCATTTT
CASSSGGSSNQPQHF
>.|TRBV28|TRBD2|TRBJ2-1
TGTGCCAGCAGTGGGGCTAGCGGTCCCCCAGTAACCGCTTCCTACAATGAGCAGTTCTTC
CASSGASGPPVTASYNEQFF
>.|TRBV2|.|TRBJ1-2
TGTGCCAGCAGTGGCCGGGGTCCCCGTTACTATGGCTACACCTTC
CASSGRGPRYYGYTF
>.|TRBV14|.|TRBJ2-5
TGTGCCAGCAGCCAAGATCCCCCTGCGGGTGAGACCCAGTACTTC
CASSQDPPAGETQYF
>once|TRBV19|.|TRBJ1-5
TGTGCCAGTAGTATCGCGACAGGTCGATTGCAGCCCCAGCATTTT
CASSIATGRLQPQHF
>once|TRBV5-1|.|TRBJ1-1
TGCGCCAGCAGCTTAGGACTCGCGAACACTGAAGCTTTCTTT
CASSLGLANTEAFF
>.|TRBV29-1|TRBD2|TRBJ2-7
TGCAGCGTGGACGGACAGGGGACTAGCGGTACCTACGAGCAGTACTTC
CSVDGQGTSGTYEQYF
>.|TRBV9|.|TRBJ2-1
TGTGCCAGCAGCGTAGAGGGGGACTCCTACAATGAGCAGTTCTTC
CASSVEGDSYNEQFF
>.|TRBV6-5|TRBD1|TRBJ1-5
TGTGCCAGCAAGAACAGGGGTGCCAATCAGCCCCAGCATTTT
CASKNRGANQPQHF
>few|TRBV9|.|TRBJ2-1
TGTGCCAGCAGCCTAGAGGGGGTTTCGGTGGAGCAGTTCTTC
CASSLEGVSVEQFF
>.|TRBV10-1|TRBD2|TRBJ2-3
TGCGCCAGCAGTGACCATAGACTAGCGTCTAGCACAGATACGCAGTATTTT
CASSDHRLASSTDTQYF
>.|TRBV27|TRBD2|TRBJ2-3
TGTGCCAGCAGTATAGGGACTAGCGGAAGCACAGATACGCAGTATTTT
CASSIGTSGSTDTQYF
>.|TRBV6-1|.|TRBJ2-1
TGTGCCAGCAGTGAAAGGGGACTGGAGCCGGGGGAGCAGTTCTTC
CASSERGLEPGEQFF
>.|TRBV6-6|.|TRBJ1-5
TGTGCCAGCAGCCCACAGTGGTGGGCGCGCCAGCCCCAGCATTTT
CASSPQWWARQPQHF
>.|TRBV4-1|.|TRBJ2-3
TGCGCCAGCAGCCAAGGGATCCCAGGAAGCACAGATACGCAGTATTTT
CASSQGIPGSTDTQYF